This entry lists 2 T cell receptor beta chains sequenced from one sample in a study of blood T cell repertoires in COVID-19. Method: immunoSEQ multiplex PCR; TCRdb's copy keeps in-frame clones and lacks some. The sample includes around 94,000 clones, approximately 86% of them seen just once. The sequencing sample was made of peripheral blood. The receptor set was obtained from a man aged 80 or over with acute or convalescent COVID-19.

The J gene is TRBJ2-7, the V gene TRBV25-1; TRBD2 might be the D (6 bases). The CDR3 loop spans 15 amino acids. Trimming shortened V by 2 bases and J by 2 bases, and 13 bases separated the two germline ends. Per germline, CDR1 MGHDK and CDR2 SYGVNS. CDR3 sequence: CASSEVASETYEQYF. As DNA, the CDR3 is TGTGCCAGCAGTGAAGTGGCTAGCGAAACCTACGAGCAGTACTTC.

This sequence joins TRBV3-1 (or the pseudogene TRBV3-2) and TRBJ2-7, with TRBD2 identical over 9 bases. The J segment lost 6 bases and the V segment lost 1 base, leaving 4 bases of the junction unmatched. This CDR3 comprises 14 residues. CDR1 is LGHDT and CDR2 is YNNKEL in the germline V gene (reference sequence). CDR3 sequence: CASSQGGTSLEQYF. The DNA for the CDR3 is TGTGCCAGCAGCCAAGGAGGGACTAGCCTCGAGCAGTACTTC.